This record looks at one T cell receptor beta chain sequence and its context. This sample stems from a study of blood T cell repertoires in COVID-19. Study-level background: T cells, B-cell-depleted T cells, or PBMCs provided the cDNA or gDNA that served as material.

Per the authors' pipeline: Researchers report that nucleated cell counts were estimated from reference gene primer amplification. The data were produced by immunoSEQ multiplex PCR, yet TCRdb's version contains in-frame clones alone and is incomplete. D and trimming come from the DNA, and the V and J calls and clone size come from that table. This table holds about 250,000 clones, around 88% found once. Looked up from germline, CDR1 is KGHDR and CDR2 is SFDVKD. The CDR3 length is 17 residues. J was trimmed by 4 bases and V by 4 bases; bases with no gene match: 12. The specimen was peripheral blood. The sequence derives from a man at least 80 years old with acute or convalescent COVID-19. The chain recombines TRBV24-1 with TRBJ2-1; TRBD2 matches 7 bases. This chain's CDR3 is CATSDPSGGSSYNEQFF. CDR3 bases: TGTGCCACCAGTGACCCGTCGGGGGGTTCTTCATACAATGAGCAGTTCTTC.